This entry features one T cell receptor (beta chain) sequence. Its antigen is unknown. The V end was cut by 4 bases, the J end by 3 bases, with 4 bases between. CDR1 and CDR2 from the germline V gene are SGHRS and YFSETQ. The CDR3 has 11 residues. From the 5' RACE reads, TCRdb called clonotypes with MiXCR, one entry per CDR3 protein. This sample has 98,000 or so distinct CDR3 sequences, with 18% found just once. These data originate in a study of T-cell memory formation after mild COVID-19. About the research overall: TCR clustering was largely donor specific.

Study-wide results and caveats: CD4/CD8 balance characterized clones contracting day 15 to 85, and CD4+ skew characterized later expanders. Several responding clones turned up in pre-infection memory, indicating that cross-reactive memory may have taken part.

V is TRBV5-1 and J is TRBJ2-5; D remains unclear. Sequencing was carried out using PBMCs or a T cell subset sorted from them (not recorded which). The source is a man between 18 and 35 years old who had mild COVID-19 (a few samples of this study predate the infection). Cell type and time point are not known. CDR3: CASSAEETQYF. The CDR3 region has the DNA TGCGCCAGCAGCGCAGAAGAGACCCAGTACTTC.